This T cell receptor (beta chain) was captured in a study of immune characterization of retroperitoneal liposarcoma. With 6 bases removed from V and 10 bases from J, the gap between germline ends came to 22 bases. CDR3 length: 15 residues. From germline, CDR1 is SGHAT and CDR2 FQNNGV. One entry per CDR3 protein results from TCRdb running MiXCR on the PCR reads. The sample carries some 15,000 distinct CDR3 sequences, about half recorded once. Sequencing was performed on tumor tissue. The TCR comes from a female donor with retroperitoneal liposarcoma. V is TRBV11-2 and J is TRBJ2-1, with D perhaps being TRBD1 or TRBD2 (5 bases each). CDR3 in amino acids: CASRAPGRNSYEQFF. CDR3 sequence (DNA): TGTGCCAGCAGGGCTCCGGGACGCAACTCCTACGAGCAGTTCTTC.